Sequencing of this TCR beta chain was carried out in a study of blood T cell repertoires in COVID-19. About the study: COVID-19 samples from acute and convalescent phases originated in the United States, Italy and Spain. PBMCs, B-cell-depleted T cells, or T cells were the source of the cDNA or gDNA that made up the material.

This CDR3 has 16 residues. The germline gives CDR1 SGDLS, CDR2 YYNGEE. Trimming stripped 3 bases from V and 4 bases from J, with 17 bases between. In the study's own analysis: Reference gene primer amplification gave estimated nucleated cell counts. Generated by immunoSEQ multiplex PCR, the TCRdb table keeps only in-frame clones and is missing some. That table supplies the V and J calls and clone size; D and trimming were determined from the DNA. The sample records about 160,000 clones, 89% being singletons. Sequenced: peripheral blood. This rearrangement joins TRBV9 to TRBJ2-1; possibly TRBD2 for D (5 bases). This sequence was found in a man aged 55-75 years with acute or convalescent COVID-19. CDR3 bases: TGTGCCAGCAGCGGAACCCGGGGATCCCCTTACAATGAGCAGTTCTTC. It specifies CASSGTRGSPYNEQFF.